A selection of T cell receptor beta chains follows, all from one sample in a study of T cell repertoires in cytomegalovirus infection. TCRdb re-derived calls from the reads in MiXCR, one entry per CDR3 protein. The sample consists of nearly 650,000 distinct CDR3 sequences, approximately 24% of them appearing once. Material: CD8+ T cells from PBMCs. Source of these receptors: a human donor in good health (CMV status not recorded). Some clones in this sample may be carry-over from other donors' samples. CDR3s leave out the opening cysteine and the closing phenylalanine or tryptophan. Fields, in order: V gene, J gene, CDR3 protein.

V gene: TRBV7-9; J gene: TRBJ2-1; CDR3 protein: AGQGGSNNEQF
V gene: TRBV7-6; J gene: TRBJ1-1; CDR3 protein: ASSLDRATEAF
V gene: TRBV20-1; J gene: TRBJ2-7; CDR3 protein: SARPLGGVEQY
V gene: TRBV7-2; J gene: TRBJ1-4; CDR3 protein: ASSARDRGPTNEKLF
V gene: TRBV29-1; J gene: TRBJ2-3; CDR3 protein: SVDEDSTDTQY
V gene: TRBV20-1; J gene: TRBJ1-2; CDR3 protein: SARDSGGYGYT
V gene: TRBV7-9; J gene: TRBJ2-2; CDR3 protein: ASSLEWGLTFTGELF
V gene: TRBV20-1; J gene: TRBJ2-6; CDR3 protein: SARDQRQGPNSGANVLT
V gene: TRBV6-6; J gene: TRBJ2-2; CDR3 protein: ASSYSLEGSHTGELF
V gene: TRBV12-3/TRBV12-4; J gene: TRBJ2-1; CDR3 protein: ASTPPGQGNYEQF
V gene: TRBV9; J gene: TRBJ2-5; CDR3 protein: ASSEGGTGRETQY
V gene: TRBV12-3/TRBV12-4; J gene: TRBJ2-5; CDR3 protein: ASSLGLYQETQY
V gene: TRBV6-2/TRBV6-3; J gene: TRBJ2-2; CDR3 protein: ASSMGRTELF
V gene: TRBV7-9; J gene: TRBJ1-2; CDR3 protein: ASSPTSLQGYT
V gene: TRBV29-1; J gene: TRBJ2-2; CDR3 protein: SVEATSGELF
V gene: TRBV28; J gene: TRBJ2-4; CDR3 protein: ASSSWRVTGAAKNIQY
V gene: TRBV4-1; J gene: TRBJ1-2; CDR3 protein: ASSQGTGANGYT
V gene: TRBV19; J gene: TRBJ1-4; CDR3 protein: ASRTERKLF
V gene: TRBV6-6; J gene: TRBJ2-7; CDR3 protein: VSSMPDSYEQY
V gene: TRBV14; J gene: TRBJ1-1; CDR3 protein: ASSQDLMAVTEAF
V gene: TRBV12-3/TRBV12-4; J gene: TRBJ1-5; CDR3 protein: ASSLTVSNQPQH
V gene: TRBV29-1; J gene: TRBJ1-5; CDR3 protein: SVARENGPQH
V gene: TRBV10-3; J gene: TRBJ2-3; CDR3 protein: AASGSGTDTQY
V gene: TRBV2; J gene: TRBJ2-6; CDR3 protein: ANMGRTGVGASVLT
V gene: TRBV13; J gene: TRBJ1-5; CDR3 protein: ASSLGRGLNQPQH
V gene: TRBV19; J gene: TRBJ2-1; CDR3 protein: ATGQGDYNEQF
V gene: TRBV6-2/TRBV6-3; J gene: TRBJ2-1; CDR3 protein: ASSPFLQGHNEQF
V gene: TRBV7-2; J gene: TRBJ1-1; CDR3 protein: ASSLGGGWANTEAF
V gene: TRBV25-1; J gene: TRBJ1-1; CDR3 protein: ASSDGQWLPLAF
V gene: TRBV2; J gene: TRBJ2-5; CDR3 protein: AILRETQY
V gene: TRBV5-1; J gene: TRBJ2-1; CDR3 protein: ASNGGGPDEQF
V gene: TRBV12-3/TRBV12-4; J gene: TRBJ2-5; CDR3 protein: ARKTTGFQETQY
V gene: TRBV27; J gene: TRBJ1-2; CDR3 protein: ASSFSTGGYGYT
V gene: TRBV6-4; J gene: TRBJ2-6; CDR3 protein: ASSDSRTGANVLT
V gene: TRBV7-2; J gene: TRBJ2-1; CDR3 protein: ASSLDTGYNEQF
V gene: TRBV20-1; J gene: TRBJ2-3; CDR3 protein: SARPSRTSTDTQY